Presented here are 8 T cell receptor beta chains from one specimen sequenced in a study of shared clonotypes between healthy human individuals. Produced via immunoSEQ multiplex PCR; TCRdb's table is partial and in-frame only. The sample shows more than 850,000 clones, about four fifths of them seen only once. The specimen was memory CD4+ T cells from PBMCs. Subset in this sample: CD45RA-negative fraction. These receptors originate from a young man in good health. Some clones in this sample may be carry-over from other donors' samples.

The gene calls are TRBV7-8 and TRBJ2-2; TRBD2 matches 7 bases. Germline V CDR1 and CDR2: SGHVS, FQNEAQ. V trimming: 6 bases; J trimming: 7 bases; junction bases outside the gene matches: 8. The CDR3 has 14 residues. CDR3 DNA: TGTGCCAGCAGGCCGCGGGAGATCGGCGGGGAGCTGTTTTTT. Its protein product is CASRPREIGGELFF.

This chain uses TRBV11-2 with TRBJ2-5; 8 bases are shared with TRBD1. The germline CDR1 and CDR2 sequences are SGHAT and FQNNGV. This CDR3 has 13 residues. Losses at the gene ends were 5 bases for V and 5 bases for J; bases not matched to a gene: 4. The DNA of the CDR3 is TGTGCCAGCAGCCTGGGACAGGTGGAGACCCAGTACTTC. This codes for CASSLGQVETQYF.

The chain has TRBV19 and TRBJ2-3; TRBD2 is a possible D gene (5 bases). The CDR3 is made up of 14 amino acids. V lost 5 bases to trimming and J lost 5 bases, with 14 bases between them. Germline loops: CDR1 LNHDA, CDR2 SQIVND (reference sequence). CDR3 amino acids: CASSGLSVGDTQYF. CDR3 DNA sequence: TGTGCCAGTAGTGGACTCTCGGTCGGAGATACGCAGTATTTT. Full variable domain (remainder filled in from reference TRBV19 and TRBJ2-3): DGGITQSPKYLFRKEGQNVTLSCEQNLNHDAMYWYRQDPGQGLRLIYYSQIVNDFQKGDIAEGYSVSREKKESFPLTVTSAQKNPTAFYLCASSGLSVGDTQYFGPGTRLTVL.

The chain uses TRBV28 and TRBJ2-1; tentative D call: TRBD1 (5 bases). CDR1 and CDR2 from the germline V gene are MDHEN and SYDVKM. V was shortened by 3 bases and J by 8 bases, with 20 bases between the two germline ends. CDR3 length: 16 residues. CDR3 sequence (DNA): TGTGCCAGCAGTTTTCGCCAGGGTGGTTTTCTAGATGAGCAGTTCTTC. As protein: CASSFRQGGFLDEQFF.

The table lists this clone with a count of one. Being one base from a much bigger clone, this may be a read error. Other DNA sequences in this specimen translate into the identical CDR3. This sequence joins TRBV6-6 and TRBJ1-1, with D unresolved. The germline V and J ends were trimmed by 2 bases and 0 bases, with 7 bases remaining between them. From germline, CDR1 is MNHNY and CDR2 SVGAGI (reference sequence). The CDR3 consists of 14 residues. CDR3 region: CASSYGQVNTEAFF. CDR3 nucleotide sequence: TGTGCCAGCAGTTACGGGCAGGTGAACACTGAAGCTTTCTTT.

The chain carries TRBV2 and TRBJ2-2; D is uncertain. There are 13 residues in the CDR3. V gave up 8 bases and J gave up 4 bases, with 11 bases separating them. Germline V lookup: CDR1 SNHLY, CDR2 FYNNEI. Here the CDR3 DNA reads TGTGCCAGCGCCCTTGGGCGCACCGGGGAGCTGTTTTTT. Protein product: CASALGRTGELFF.

This clone was counted only a few times. The chain joins TRBV21-1 to TRBJ2-1. TRBV21-1 is a known pseudogene. There are 11 residues in the CDR3. The CDR3 coding sequence is TGTGCCAGCTTGCTTTCGAATGAGCAGTTCTTC. Protein sequence: CASLLSNEQFF.

V and J are TRBV7-8 and TRBJ1-4, with D unclear. The CDR3 spans 14 residues. From germline, CDR1 is SGHVS and CDR2 FQNEAQ. Trimming left V 1 base short and J 7 bases short, with 10 bases between. CDR3 sequence (DNA): TGTGCCAGCAGCTTAGAATGGGGTAGTGAAAAACTGTTTTTT. This codes for CASSLEWGSEKLFF.